This T cell receptor beta chain was sequenced in a study of PD-1 blockade in classical Hodgkin lymphoma. CDR3 length equals 15 residues. Germline CDR1 is MNHEY and CDR2 is SMNVEV (reference sequence). The V end lost 10 bases, the J end lost 4 bases, and 20 bases lay between the germline ends. Clones were sequenced by immunoSEQ multiplex PCR, and TCRdb holds only the in-frame ones, with some missing. The sample carries tens of thousands of clones, about 91% recorded once. Details on this clone: Its antigen is unknown.

Study-wide results and caveats: The study reported lower baseline TCR diversity in newly diagnosed patients than in healthy donors.

Autologous stem cell transplantation was followed by relapse in every patient, and brentuximab vedotin exposure varied. The source is a human donor with classical Hodgkin lymphoma. This chain joins TRBV27 and TRBJ2-1; D is possibly TRBD1 (5 bases). Here the sequenced sample was peripheral blood mononuclear cells (PBMCs), taken before the second cycle of nivolumab. CDR3 protein: CAILRDILPYNEQFF. CDR3 nucleotides: TGTGCCATCCTCAGGGATATATTGCCGTACAATGAGCAGTTCTTC.